Included here is one T cell receptor beta chain sequence, with context. The antigen this receptor binds is unknown. Base qualities are not provided; no much larger clone lies one nucleotide away. Measured from the cysteine to the phenylalanine, the CDR3 is 14 residues long. Only the CDR3 portion is preserved as DNA: 42 bases, with reading frame beginning at the first base. The junction shows trimming of 4 bases on V and 10 bases on J, plus 16 bases between the germline ends. Reading the germline V gene gives CDR1 SGHAT and CDR2 FQNNGV. At one collaborating source in Seattle, patients were enrolled during active infection and were followed longitudinally through the course of disease. Whole blood was collected in K2EDTA tubes by collaborating institutions according to the institutions' own protocols. For TCRbeta analysis, collaborators shipped samples in one of three forms: frozen whole blood, isolated PBMCs, or DNA extracted from either of those sample types.

This record belongs to a study of blood T cell repertoires in COVID-19 (dated by TCRdb to the early 2020s). In the study overall: Samples from collaborators originated in the United States, Italy and Spain and spanned both the acute and convalescent phases of COVID-19. The material from the prospective study consisted of cDNA or gDNA derived from T cells, B-cell-depleted T cells, or PBMCs. Subjects who had been exposed to COVID-19, were actively infected with it, or had recovered from it provided the deeply sampled blood TCRbeta repertoires that made up the dataset. The repertoires were released in a freely available public database meant as a resource for research on the immune response to SARS-CoV-2. Samples came from the ongoing ImmuneRACE study (first 160 participants) plus 1,254 subjects from 6 global collaborators. A de-identified subject ID, COVID-19 status, age in years and sex were almost always included in the sample metadata. Where available, HLA class I and class II types were taken from metadata supplied by the sample provider and were not determined by assay-based typing. Beyond this particular receptor, the publication reports: Clinical and demographic metadata were provided uncurated, with the amount varying by source and participant.

TCRbeta CDR3 regions were amplified from genomic DNA using the immunoSEQ Assay, a bias-controlled multiplex PCR. In the authors' own workflow: Nucleated cell counts per sample were estimated from amplification of reference gene primers within the assay. To quantify the absolute abundance of each unique TCRbeta CDR3 rearrangement, sequence reads were collapsed and filtered. For each sample, productive Simpson clonality was calculated by taking the square root of Simpson's diversity index across productive rearrangements. The clones in this table, taken by TCRdb from immuneACCESS, are in-frame only. Not every clone is retained; where verified, under half of the shortfall comes from an unresolved V gene, and the cause of the rest is unknown. V and J calls and clone size are given by that table; D and trimming were obtained from the DNA. Recorded for this sample are 200,000 to 300,000 clones; 80% to 95% of them occurred a single time. The ten largest make up roughly 0.8% of the sample.

The chain links TRBV11-2 with TRBJ1-4; the D gene is perhaps TRBD1, on 5 matching bases. The clonotype originates from a man aged 25-40 years with COVID-19, enrolled during active disease. The sequenced sample was peripheral blood. The bases read TGTGCCAGCAGCTCGACAGTTGGCCTGTTAAAACTGTTTTTT. This sequence encodes CASSSTVGLLKLFF.